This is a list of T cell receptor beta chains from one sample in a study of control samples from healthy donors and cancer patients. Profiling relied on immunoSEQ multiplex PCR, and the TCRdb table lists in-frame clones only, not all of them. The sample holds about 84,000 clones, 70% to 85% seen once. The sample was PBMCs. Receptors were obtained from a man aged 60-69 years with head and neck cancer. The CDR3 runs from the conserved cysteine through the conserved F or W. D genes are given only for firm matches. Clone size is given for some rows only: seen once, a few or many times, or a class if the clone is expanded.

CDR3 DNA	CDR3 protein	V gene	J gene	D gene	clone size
TGTGCCAGCAGCCAAGCTGACGGGAACACCGGGGAGCTGTTTTTT	CASSQADGNTGELFF	TRBV3-1/TRBV3-2	TRBJ2-2	.	.
TGTGCCAGCAGTTTGAGACAGAGTCACTATGGCTACACCTTC	CASSLRQSHYGYTF	TRBV27	TRBJ1-2	.	once
TGTGCCATCAGTGCATCGTCACCTTTTGTGAGGGGCACTGAAGCTTTCTTT	CAISASSPFVRGTEAFF	TRBV10-3	TRBJ1-1	.	.
TGCGCCAGCAGCTTCGCAGGGAGGGACACTGAAGCTTTCTTT	CASSFAGRDTEAFF	TRBV5-1	TRBJ1-1	.	.
TGCGCCAGCATGAAGCGGGAGGGCCCAGATACGCAGTATTTT	CASMKREGPDTQYF	TRBV5-1	TRBJ2-3	TRBD2	.
TGTGCCAGCAAACGAGGGGTAGGCGAAAAACTGTTTTTT	CASKRGVGEKLFF	TRBV28	TRBJ1-4	.	.
TGCAGCGGGTGGGGACAGGGGGCTTTCTTT	CSGWGQGAFF	TRBV29-1	TRBJ1-1	TRBD1	few
TGTGCCAGCAGCCCCTATAGGGCAGGGGACCATGAAGCTTTCTTT	CASSPYRAGDHEAFF	TRBV6-5	TRBJ1-1	.	.
TGTGCCAGTAGTAACCCGGGACAAATATCGTACAATGAGCAGTTCTTC	CASSNPGQISYNEQFF	TRBV19	TRBJ2-1	.	.
TGTGCCAGCACCCAGGGGCAGGGTATGGGCTACACCTTC	CASTQGQGMGYTF	TRBV6-5	TRBJ1-2	.	.
TGTGCCAGCAGCTTAAGCGGGAGGGATCAGTTCTTC	CASSLSGRDQFF	TRBV11-2	TRBJ2-1	TRBD2	.
TGTGCCAGCAGCCAAGGGGGCGGGGGCTACAATGAGCAGTTCTTC	CASSQGGGGYNEQFF	TRBV3-1/TRBV3-2	TRBJ2-1	TRBD2	.
TGCAGCGCAGGGACCGGCAATCAGCCCCAGCATTTT	CSAGTGNQPQHF	TRBV29-1	TRBJ1-5	.	.
TGTGCCAGCTCATCCCTCTCGGCGGTAGCGAACACTGAAGCTTTCTTT	CASSSLSAVANTEAFF	TRBV18	TRBJ1-1	.	.
TGTGCCAGCATGCCACCCGGGGCCAACGTCCTGACTTTC	CASMPPGANVLTF	TRBV11-1	TRBJ2-6	.	once
TGTGCCTGGAGGCGTCCCCCTCGCGGTCAGGGGAACACTGAAGCTTTCTTT	CAWRRPPRGQGNTEAFF	TRBV30	TRBJ1-1	.	.
TGTGCCAGCAGGGGCACAGATACGCAGTATTTT	CASRGTDTQYF	TRBV12-3/TRBV12-4	TRBJ2-3	.	.
TGTGCCAGCAGTTGGTCCAATCAGCCCCAGCATTTT	CASSWSNQPQHF	TRBV12-3/TRBV12-4	TRBJ1-5	.	.
TGTGCCAGCAGAAAGACAGGGGGCCATCAGCCCCAGCATTTT	CASRKTGGHQPQHF	TRBV28	TRBJ1-5	TRBD1	.
TGCGCCAGCAGCCTTCAGACAGGGGGTTATGGCTACACCTTC	CASSLQTGGYGYTF	TRBV5-1	TRBJ1-2	TRBD1	.
TGCAGCGTTGGATTCAGGGATTACGAGCAGTACTTC	CSVGFRDYEQYF	TRBV29-1	TRBJ2-7	.	.
TGTGCCAGCAGCTTAGGTCCATTCAGCGAAGCTTTCTTT	CASSLGPFSEAFF	TRBV11-2	TRBJ1-1	.	.
TGTGCCAGCAGCCATCTCGGAGTCAGCAACTATGGCTACACCTTC	CASSHLGVSNYGYTF	TRBV3-1/TRBV3-2	TRBJ1-2	.	.
TGCGCCAGCAGCCAAGTTTTGGGGAACAGTAACAATGAGCAGTTCTTC	CASSQVLGNSNNEQFF	TRBV4-1	TRBJ2-1	.	.
TGTGCCAGTAGCGCCCTTACCGGGGCCAGAACGAGTGAGCAGTTCTTC	CASSALTGARTSEQFF	TRBV19	TRBJ2-1	.	.
TGCGCCAGCAGCTTGGAGTACGGGAATGGTAATTCACCCCTCCACTTT	CASSLEYGNGNSPLHF	TRBV5-1	TRBJ1-6	.	.
TGTGCCAGCAGCCAATTTGGACAGAAATACGAGCAGTACTTC	CASSQFGQKYEQYF	TRBV3-1/TRBV3-2	TRBJ2-7	.	.
TGTGCCAGCAGCTTAGGCCAGATCACTGAAGCTTTCTTT	CASSLGQITEAFF	TRBV7-9	TRBJ1-1	.	.
TGTGCCAGTAAGGGCCTGAGGGACACTGAAGCTTTCTTT	CASKGLRDTEAFF	TRBV19	TRBJ1-1	.	.
TGTGCCAGCCCGGGGGGGGGAGACTACGAGCAGTACTTC	CASPGGGDYEQYF	TRBV2	TRBJ2-7	TRBD2	.
TGCGCCAGCAGCTCCCCCGGACAGGGCTTCCGACGCCACTATGGCTACACCTTC	CASSSPGQGFRRHYGYTF	TRBV4-1	TRBJ1-2	TRBD1	.
TGTGCCAGCAGTCCGGCGGGCTCTGGAAACACCATATATTTT	CASSPAGSGNTIYF	TRBV27	TRBJ1-3	.	.
TGTGCCGCCCGACGACTAGCGGAGAACACCGGGGAGCTGTTTTTT	CAARRLAENTGELFF	TRBV7-6	TRBJ2-2	TRBD2	.
TGTGCCAGCAGCCAGACTATCTACCCATCAAGGACTAACGAGCAGTACTTC	CASSQTIYPSRTNEQYF	TRBV4-2	TRBJ2-7	.	few
TGTGCCAGCAGCCAACAAAGCTCTGAGCAGTTCTTC	CASSQQSSEQFF	TRBV3-1/TRBV3-2	TRBJ2-1	.	.
TGTGCCAGCTCACCAATAAGCGGGAGTAATGAGCAGTTCTTC	CASSPISGSNEQFF	TRBV18	TRBJ2-1	TRBD2	.
TGTGCCAGCAGTTACTCCGGGTTTGGCGGACAAGAGACCCAGTACTTC	CASSYSGFGGQETQYF	TRBV6-5	TRBJ2-5	.	.
TGCAGTGCTAGAGATAGGGATACGCAGTATTTT	CSARDRDTQYF	TRBV20-1	TRBJ2-3	.	.
TGTGCCAGCAGTTACCTATGGTACACCGGGGAGCTGTTTTTT	CASSYLWYTGELFF	TRBV6-2/TRBV6-3	TRBJ2-2	.	few
TGTGCCAGCTCACCGGTCCGGAGGGTTGATTCACCCCTCCACTTT	CASSPVRRVDSPLHF	TRBV18	TRBJ1-6	.	.
TGCGCCAGCAGCCCCCGGGCAGGAAACTACGAGCAGTACTTC	CASSPRAGNYEQYF	TRBV5-1	TRBJ2-7	.	.
TGTGCCAGCAGCCCGGGGGATGCTAGCGGTGCATACAATGAGCAGTTCTTC	CASSPGDASGAYNEQFF	TRBV11-2	TRBJ2-1	TRBD2	.
TGTGCCAGCAGCGTAGGGAGCGGGAGCTACAATGAGCAGTTCTTC	CASSVGSGSYNEQFF	TRBV9	TRBJ2-1	TRBD2	.
TGTGCCAGTAGTGCAACAGGGGGGCCCCAGCATTTT	CASSATGGPQHF	TRBV19	TRBJ1-5	TRBD1	.
TGTGCCAGCAGGAAAAAGGGGAACACTGAAGCTTTCTTT	CASRKKGNTEAFF	TRBV6-5	TRBJ1-1	.	.